This entry lists 31 T cell receptor beta chains sequenced from one sample in a study of blood T cells in healthy people across ages. Combining a sample-barcoded 5' primer with a J-beta primer mix, a second PCR ran for about 6 to 11 cycles. TCRdb analysed the 5' RACE reads with MiXCR anew, one entry per CDR3 protein. Of 1 million to 1.2 million distinct CDR3 sequences listed, about two fifths are singletons. The specimen sequenced was blood. All receptors come from a man between 18 and 29 years old in good health.

The V and J genes are TRBV5-1 and TRBJ1-2; D is uncertain. This CDR3 has 15 residues. Trimming stripped 1 base from V and 4 bases from J, with 14 bases between. Looked up from germline, CDR1 is SGHRS and CDR2 is YFSETQ. The CDR3 DNA reads TGCGCCAGCAGCTTGACCCCAGATTCTTTCTATGGCTACACCTTC. This gives the protein CASSLTPDSFYGYTF.

As concerns this clonotype: One base away lies a much larger clone, so this may be a sequencing read error. The rearrangement links TRBV7-9 to TRBJ1-2; D is ambiguous. This CDR3 spans 13 amino acids. Trimming cost V 5 bases and J 4 bases, with 11 bases left between them. In germline, CDR1 is SEHNR, CDR2 FQNEAQ (reference sequence). The CDR3 coding sequence is TGTGCCAGCAGCCCGGAGGCCACCTATGGCTACACCTTC. Encoded protein: CASSPEATYGYTF.

This clonotype appeared a few times. The chain employs TRBV2 and TRBJ1-5; 7 positions agree with TRBD1. Germline V lookup: CDR1 SNHLY, CDR2 FYNNEI. The V segment lost 6 bases and the J segment 3 bases; nucleotides outside the gene matches: 8. CDR3 length: 15 amino acids. CDR3 bases: TGTGCCAGCAGGCGGGAGGGGACAGTCAATCAGCCCCAGCATTTT. Translated, it gives CASRREGTVNQPQHF.

This clonotype came up a few times. V gene TRBV25-1 combines with J gene TRBJ2-4; D is ambiguous. The DNA matches TRBJ2-7 better at its end, which makes the J call doubtful. Looked up from germline, CDR1 is MGHDK and CDR2 is SYGVNS. CDR3 size: 13 residues. The CDR3 here is CASSESSEVEQYF. Here the CDR3 DNA reads TGTGCCAGCAGTGAATCATCAGAAGTCGAGCAGTACTTC.

The table lists this clonotype with a few counts. The chain is built from TRBV7-9 and TRBJ1-4; D is unresolved. CDR1 is SEHNR and CDR2 is FQNEAQ in the germline V gene (reference sequence). CDR3 length: 14 residues. V lost 5 bases and J 6 bases, leaving 13 bases between the germline ends. The CDR3 nucleotides read TGTGCCAGCAGCCCCGTCTTGGCGGATGAAAAACTGTTTTTT. Translated: CASSPVLADEKLFF.

This clonotype has more than one count but fewer than ten. The rearrangement links TRBV4-2 to TRBJ2-2, with D uncertain. Trimming took 0 bases from V and 2 from J, leaving 16 bases between them. Germline V gene sequence: CDR1 LGHNA, CDR2 YNFKEQ. The CDR3 length is 18 residues. This chain's CDR3 is CASSQDPLILTNTGELFF. The CDR3, as DNA: TGTGCCAGCAGCCAAGATCCGCTTATCCTGACCAACACCGGGGAGCTGTTTTTT.

The chain couples TRBV5-1 to TRBJ1-1; 7 bases align to TRBD1. With 4 bases clipped from V and 1 base from J, the junction kept 7 bases outside the gene matches. CDR3 length equals 15 residues. The V gene's germline CDR1 is SGHRS and CDR2 YFSETQ. The CDR3 bases are TGCGCCAGCAGCATGAGGGACAGACCGAACACTGAAGCTTTCTTT. It translates to CASSMRDRPNTEAFF.

This clonotype was seen a handful of times. The rearrangement joins TRBV4-3 to TRBJ1-2, with D unclear. The CDR3 is made up of 15 amino acids. Germline-derived CDR1 and CDR2 are LGHNA and YSLEER. With 4 bases removed from V and 6 bases from J, the gap between germline ends came to 18 bases. The CDR3 DNA reads as TGCGCCAGCAGCCCCCGGCTGGGCCCAGTCCATGGCTACACCTTC. It is translated as CASSPRLGPVHGYTF.

The chain is built from TRBV6-2 or TRBV6-3 and TRBJ1-4; D gene unclear. Germline CDR1 is MNHEY and CDR2 is SVGEGT. The CDR3 extends over 16 amino acids. V was trimmed by 2 bases and J by 0 bases, leaving 10 bases between them. CDR3 protein: CASSYPQDATNEKLFF. The CDR3 DNA is TGTGCCAGCAGTTACCCGCAGGACGCAACTAATGAAAAACTGTTTTTT.

This clonotype occurred a few times. The chain employs TRBV7-9 and TRBJ2-5; no clear D. The germline V gene has CDR1 SEHNR and CDR2 FQNEAQ (reference sequence). The V end was cut by 10 bases, the J end by 1 base, with 10 bases between. The CDR3 loop spans 12 amino acids. CDR3 nucleotides: TGTGCCAACGCGGCTATCCAAGAGACCCAGTACTTC. This sequence encodes CANAAIQETQYF.

This chain connects TRBV4-2 to TRBJ1-5; no clear D gene. CDR3 size: 16 residues. Germline CDR1 and CDR2: LGHNA and YNFKEQ. The V gene lost 0 bases and the J gene lost 0 bases, with 9 bases spanning the gap. In nucleotides, the CDR3 is TGTGCCAGCAGCCAAGACGCCAGTTATAGCAATCAGCCCCAGCATTTT. Translated: CASSQDASYSNQPQHF.

This chain joins TRBV7-2 and TRBJ2-7, with D hard to call. The CDR3 has 15 amino acids. Germline V gene lookup returns CDR1 SGHTA and CDR2 FQGNSA. The V end lost 1 base, the J end lost 7 bases, and 17 bases lay between the germline ends. This CDR3 is CASSLDTFSYNEQYF. CDR3 coding DNA: TGTGCCAGCAGCTTAGATACGTTCTCCTACAATGAGCAGTACTTC.

This clonotype was picked up many times. This rearrangement joins TRBV6-2 or TRBV6-3 to TRBJ2-3, with D possibly being TRBD2 (6 bases). Per germline, CDR1 MNHEY and CDR2 SVGEGT. V lost 7 bases and J lost 1, with 12 bases in between. The CDR3 is made up of 14 amino acids. The CDR3 DNA is TGTGCCAGCAAGGAGGGTGTTGGCACAGATACGCAGTATTTT. Its translation: CASKEGVGTDTQYF.

This chain connects TRBV7-9 to TRBJ2-2; perhaps TRBD1 as D (6 bases). The CDR3 has 15 amino acids. With 2 bases removed from V and 6 bases from J, the gap between germline ends came to 13 bases. Germline V gene data show CDR1 as SEHNR and CDR2 as FQNEAQ (reference sequence). CDR3 coding DNA: TGTGCCAGCAGCTTATCCCGTCAGGGGCCCGGGGAGCTGTTTTTT. The encoded protein is CASSLSRQGPGELFF.

A few counts support this clonotype. The chain employs TRBV25-1 and TRBJ2-7; D not certain. The V end was cut by 7 bases, the J end by 2 bases, with 12 bases between. CDR1 is MGHDK and CDR2 is SYGVNS in the germline V gene. The CDR3 is 13 residues long. The CDR3, as DNA: TGTGCCAGCATGGGCAGGAAAACCTACGAGCAGTACTTC. It is translated as CASMGRKTYEQYF.

The sample holds a few counts of this clonotype. The chain couples TRBV10-3 to TRBJ1-6, with no clear D. The CDR3 is made up of 14 amino acids. Germline V lookup: CDR1 ENHRY, CDR2 SYGVKD. Trimming stripped 2 bases from V and 8 bases from J, with 10 bases between. Written as DNA, the CDR3 is TGTGCCATCAGTGAGGGCGGAAGAGATTCACCCCTCCACTTT. Translation gives CAISEGGRDSPLHF.

The chain joins TRBV27 to TRBJ2-3; D gene unclear. CDR1 and CDR2 (germline): MNHEY, SMNVEV (reference sequence). V dropped 1 base and J dropped 0 bases, with 8 bases sitting between them. The CDR3 loop spans 15 amino acids. The CDR3 DNA is TGTGCCAGCAGTTTATTACAAACTAGCACAGATACGCAGTATTTT. It translates to CASSLLQTSTDTQYF.

The chain couples TRBV3-1 to TRBJ1-2, with D possibly TRBD1 on 5 matching bases. From germline, CDR1 is LGHDT and CDR2 YNNKEL (reference sequence). The CDR3 covers 14 residues. V was shortened by 3 bases and J by 8 bases, with 16 bases between the two germline ends. The CDR3 nucleotides read TGTGCCAGCAGCCAGGATAAAGGGACGAAGGGCTACACCTTC. The encoded protein is CASSQDKGTKGYTF.

This clonotype was detected a few times. The chain uses TRBV20-1 and TRBJ2-3; D remains ambiguous. The CDR3 runs to 15 residues. CDR1 is DFQATT, CDR2 SNEGSKA, per germline (reference sequence). V lost 4 bases and J 0 bases, leaving 14 bases between the germline ends. CDR3 amino acids: CSAIPPVISTDTQYF. The DNA for the CDR3 is TGCAGTGCTATCCCCCCTGTTATAAGCACAGATACGCAGTATTTT.

The chain employs TRBV7-8 and TRBJ2-3; the match to TRBD2 covers 7 bases. Trimming took 0 bases from V and 2 from J; bases not matched to a gene: 20. CDR1 is SGHVS and CDR2 is FQNEAQ in the germline V gene. The CDR3 is 21 amino acids. The CDR3 loop is CASSLAPRGLPKTVNTDTQYF. The CDR3 DNA sequence: TGTGCCAGCAGCTTAGCCCCTAGGGGACTACCAAAAACCGTGAACACAGATACGCAGTATTTT.

The chain recombines TRBV5-6 with TRBJ2-1; D uncertain. The CDR3 covers 14 residues. V lost 4 bases and J lost 4, with 12 bases in between. In germline, CDR1 is SGHDT, CDR2 YYEEEE. CDR3: CASSLPSPYNEQFF. The CDR3 DNA follows: TGTGCCAGCAGCCTCCCCTCCCCGTACAATGAGCAGTTCTTC.

The chain has TRBV10-3 and TRBJ2-6; 7 nucleotides line up with TRBD1. CDR3 size: 16 residues. J lost 0 bases, V lost 6 bases, and 5 bases had no gene match. CDR1 is ENHRY, CDR2 SYGVKD, per germline. The CDR3 loop is CAIRPTGASGANVLTF. The CDR3, as DNA: TGTGCCATCAGACCAACAGGGGCCTCTGGGGCCAACGTCCTGACTTTC.

A few counts support this clonotype. V and J are TRBV4-1 and TRBJ2-3; D is perhaps TRBD1 or TRBD2 (5 bases each). This CDR3 has 14 amino acids. CDR1 MGHRA and CDR2 YSYEKL come from the germline V gene. V shed 7 bases and J shed 6 bases, with 17 bases lying between them. CDR3 region: CASTRGRLEDTQYF. The CDR3 region has the DNA TGCGCCAGCACGAGGGGACGGCTTGAGGATACGCAGTATTTT.

The genes are TRBV6-6 and TRBJ1-2; the D gene is possibly TRBD1 (6 bases). Trimming shortened V by 6 bases and J by 5 bases, and 10 bases separated the two germline ends. The CDR3 is made up of 12 amino acids. CDR1 and CDR2 from the germline V gene are MNHNY and SVGAGI (reference sequence). The CDR3 reads CASRETGYGYTF. As DNA, the CDR3 is TGTGCCAGCAGGGAGACAGGATATGGCTACACCTTC.

The table lists this clonotype with a few counts. The genes are TRBV20-1 and TRBJ2-1; D is possibly TRBD2 (6 bases). Germline V CDR1 and CDR2: DFQATT, SNEGSKA (reference sequence). This CDR3 is 13 amino acids long. V was clipped by 0 bases and J by 4 bases, with 7 bases between them. The CDR3 nucleotides are TGCAGTGCTAGAGATCGGGAGTACAATGAGCAGTTCTTC. Protein product: CSARDREYNEQFF.

This clonotype was seen a handful of times. Here the CDR3 DNA reads TGCAGCGTTGATATGGCCGCGGCGGGTAATGAAGCTTTCTTT. Translation: CSVDMAAAGNEAFF. The chain couples TRBV29-1 to TRBJ1-1; D call uncertain. Germline CDR1 is SQVTM and CDR2 is ANQGSEA. The CDR3 is 14 amino acids. V was trimmed by 3 bases and J by 7 bases, leaving 18 bases between them. The complete variable domain, with remaining parts taken from reference TRBV29-1 and TRBJ1-1, reads SAVISQKPSRDICQRGTSLTIQCQVDSQVTMMFWYRQQPGQSLTLIATANQGSEATYESGFVIDKFPISRPNLTFSTLTVSNMSPEDSSIYLCSVDMAAAGNEAFFGQGTRLTVV.

This chain connects TRBV20-1 to TRBJ2-1; D tentatively reads TRBD1 or TRBD2 (6 bases each). This CDR3 has 15 amino acids. CDR1 and CDR2 from the germline V gene are DFQATT and SNEGSKA (reference sequence). V lost 5 bases to trimming and J lost 4 bases, with 18 bases between them. CDR3 region: CSAPPGATHYNEQFF. The DNA for the CDR3 is TGCAGTGCTCCGCCGGGGGCTACCCATTACAATGAGCAGTTCTTC.

V usage is TRBV6-5 and J usage is TRBJ2-1; D unresolved. This CDR3 is 16 amino acids long. Trimming pared 0 bases from V and 2 bases from J, leaving 11 bases between. The V gene's germline CDR1 is MNHEY and CDR2 SVGAGI. The CDR3 here is CASSYSNTNAYNEQFF. The CDR3 DNA follows: TGTGCCAGCAGTTACTCGAATACCAATGCCTACAATGAGCAGTTCTTC.

Notes on this clonotype: A much larger clonotype is one base distant, so this may be a read error. The chain links TRBV7-3 to TRBJ1-2, with D possibly being TRBD1 (5 bases). The CDR3 spans 15 residues. Germline CDR1 is SGHTA and CDR2 is FQGTGA. Trimming removed 5 bases at V and 2 bases at J, with 15 bases between. The CDR3 loop reads CASSHAAGTNYGYTF. CDR3 nucleotide sequence: TGTGCCAGCAGCCACGCCGCAGGGACGAACTATGGCTACACCTTC.

This chain uses TRBV29-1 with TRBJ1-1, with D hard to call. The CDR3 runs 15 residues. The germline V gene has CDR1 SQVTM and CDR2 ANQGSEA. V gave up 0 bases and J gave up 1 base, with 12 bases separating them. The CDR3 spells CSVEDQGRRNTEAFF. The CDR3, as DNA: TGCAGCGTTGAAGATCAAGGACGGAGGAACACTGAAGCTTTCTTT.

Worth noting for this clonotype: The junction does not match germline at one end; this may be a read error. J is TRBJ1-1 and V is TRBV12-3 or TRBV12-4, with D perhaps TRBD1 (5 bases). The CDR3 spans 14 residues. CDR3 sequence (DNA): TGTGCCAGCACCTGGAGGGGAATGAACACTGAAGTTTTCTTT. Encoded protein: CASTWRGMNTEVFF.